Reported below is one TCR beta chain. The data stem from a study of T cells expressing NK-cell markers. TCRdb reprocessed the 5' RACE reads, with one entry per CDR3 protein and no DNA. This sample's table has approximately 420,000 distinct CDR3 sequences. The CDR3 has 15 amino acids. Germline CDR1 is SNHLY and CDR2 is FYNNEI. The source of this sequence is a woman between 45 and 60 years old in good health. The chain is built from TRBV2 and TRBJ1-4. The sequenced sample was blood T cells: a sorted CD56 or NKG2C T cell subset, CD4+ or CD8+ T cells, or bulk PBMC T cells (not recorded which). CDR3: CASRDSLATNEKLFF.